This T cell receptor (beta chain) was found in a study of blood T cell repertoires in COVID-19. At the level of the study: From T cells, B-cell-depleted T cells, or PBMCs came the material, which was cDNA or gDNA.

V trimming: 2 bases; J trimming: 7 bases; junction bases outside the gene matches: 10. CDR1 and CDR2 (germline): MNHNY, SVGAGI (reference sequence). This CDR3 contains 16 residues. This clone was observed once. In the authors' workflow: Amplification with reference gene primers provided the estimates of nucleated cell counts. Generated by immunoSEQ multiplex PCR, the TCRdb table keeps only in-frame clones and is missing some. The V and J calls and clone size were taken over from that table, and D and trimming were inferred from the DNA. The sample gives tens of thousands of clones, about 86% of which show up once; 28% is in the top ten.

The sequence derives from a man between 65 and 80 years old with acute or convalescent COVID-19. The J gene is TRBJ1-5, the V gene TRBV6-6, with 8 bases lining up with TRBD1. The specimen was peripheral blood. The CDR3 here is CASSYPPDRERQPQHF. The DNA of the CDR3 is TGTGCCAGCAGTTACCCTCCGGACAGGGAACGCCAGCCCCAGCATTTT.